This T cell receptor beta chain was recovered during a study of PD-L1 blockade in urothelial cancer. For the study at large: Beginning in about 2014, patients received atezolizumab, given as 1,200 mg intravenously every 3 weeks.

In germline, CDR1 is MGHRA, CDR2 YSYEKL. CDR3 length equals 16 residues. V lost 1 base, J lost 6 bases, and 18 bases lay in between. Synthetic TCR analog templates were added to each PCR reaction. The data were produced by immunoSEQ multiplex PCR, yet TCRdb's version contains in-frame clones alone and is incomplete. The sample includes some 100,000 clones, 91% of them seen just once. This clonotype originated in a woman aged 80 or older with urothelial cancer. The V gene is TRBV4-1, the J gene TRBJ1-2; weak D call: TRBD1 (5 bases). Sample: PBMCs, taken around atezolizumab (anti-PD-L1) treatment. CDR3 DNA sequence: TGCGCCAGCAGCCAAGGAGATACGCGGGGGGGAAATGGCTACACCTTC. Translation: CASSQGDTRGGNGYTF.